Each of the 3 T cell receptor beta chains below was sequenced from the same sample in a study of glioma-infiltrating T cells after dendritic cell vaccination. Using immunoSEQ multiplex PCR, the repertoire was profiled, and TCRdb retains in-frame clones only, with some absent. The table records tens of thousands of clones, about 85% of them present only once. The sample here was blood, taken before dendritic cell vaccination. These receptors were collected from a human donor with glioblastoma.

This clone was detected only once. The chain is built from TRBV7-9 and TRBJ2-7; TRBD2 matches 9 bases. The germline V gene encodes CDR1 SEHNR and CDR2 FQNEAQ (reference sequence). V gave up 7 bases and J gave up 0 bases; unmatched junction bases: 7. This CDR3 is 15 amino acids long. DNA for the CDR3: TGTGCCAGCACCCAAGGACTAGCGAGCTCCTACGAGCAGTACTTC. Amino acids: CASTQGLASSYEQYF.

The chain joins TRBV6-1 to TRBJ1-2, with 9 bases aligning to TRBD1. V shed 8 bases and J 3 bases; nucleotides not matched to a gene: 10. This CDR3 spans 15 amino acids. Germline V gene sequence: CDR1 MNHNS, CDR2 SASEGT. CDR3: CASWATGQGDYGYTF. The CDR3 coding sequence is TGTGCCAGCTGGGCAACGGGACAGGGAGACTATGGCTACACCTTC.

This chain links TRBV7-2 with TRBJ1-1, with no clear D. V gave up 4 bases and J gave up 5 bases, with 14 bases separating them. Germline values: CDR1 SGHTA, CDR2 FQGNSA. The CDR3 covers 14 residues. The CDR3, as DNA: TGTGCCAGCAGCTCCCTGCCTAGGAGTACTGAAGCTTTCTTT. Its protein product is CASSSLPRSTEAFF. The variable domain in full, completed from reference TRBV7-2 and TRBJ1-1, reads GAGVSQSPSNKVTEKGKDVELRCDPISGHTALYWYRQSLGQGLEFLIYFQGNSAPDKSGLPSDRFSAERTGGSVSTLTIQRTQQEDSAVYLCASSSLPRSTEAFFGQGTRLTVV.